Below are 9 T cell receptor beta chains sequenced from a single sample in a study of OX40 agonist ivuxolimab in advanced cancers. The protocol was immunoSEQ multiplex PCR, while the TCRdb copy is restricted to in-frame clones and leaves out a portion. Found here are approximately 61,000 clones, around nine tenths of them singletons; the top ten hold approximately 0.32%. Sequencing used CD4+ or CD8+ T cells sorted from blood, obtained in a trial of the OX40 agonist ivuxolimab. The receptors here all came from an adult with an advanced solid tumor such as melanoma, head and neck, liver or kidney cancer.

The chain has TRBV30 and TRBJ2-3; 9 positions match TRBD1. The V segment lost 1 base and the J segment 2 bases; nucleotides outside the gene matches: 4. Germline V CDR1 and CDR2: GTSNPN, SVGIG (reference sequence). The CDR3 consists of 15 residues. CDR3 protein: CAWSAQGAPTDTQYF. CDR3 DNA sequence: TGTGCCTGGAGTGCACAGGGGGCCCCCACAGATACGCAGTATTTT.

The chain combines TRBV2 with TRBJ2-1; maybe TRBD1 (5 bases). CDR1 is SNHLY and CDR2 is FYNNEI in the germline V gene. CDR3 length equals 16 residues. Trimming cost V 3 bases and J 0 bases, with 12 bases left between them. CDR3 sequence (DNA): TGTGCCAGCAGTGATTCAACAGGTAGCTCCTACAATGAGCAGTTCTTC. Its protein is CASSDSTGSSYNEQFF.

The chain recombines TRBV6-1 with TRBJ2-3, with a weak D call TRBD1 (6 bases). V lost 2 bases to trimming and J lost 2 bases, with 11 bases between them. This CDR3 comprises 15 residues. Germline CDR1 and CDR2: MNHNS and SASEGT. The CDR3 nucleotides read TGTGCCAGCAGTGAAAGGGCAGGGGCCACAGATACGCAGTATTTT. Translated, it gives CASSERAGATDTQYF.

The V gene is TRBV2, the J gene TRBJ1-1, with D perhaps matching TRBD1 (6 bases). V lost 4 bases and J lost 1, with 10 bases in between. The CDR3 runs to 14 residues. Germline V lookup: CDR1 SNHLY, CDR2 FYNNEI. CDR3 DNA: TGTGCCAGCAGTGTACTAGGGGGGAACACTGAAGCTTTCTTT. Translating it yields CASSVLGGNTEAFF.

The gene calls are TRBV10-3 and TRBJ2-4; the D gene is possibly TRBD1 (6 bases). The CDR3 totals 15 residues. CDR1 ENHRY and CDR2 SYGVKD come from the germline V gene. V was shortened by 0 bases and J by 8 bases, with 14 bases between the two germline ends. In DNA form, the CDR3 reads TGTGCCATCAGTGAGTCGGGACAAAATCGGGACATTCAGTACTTC. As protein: CAISESGQNRDIQYF.

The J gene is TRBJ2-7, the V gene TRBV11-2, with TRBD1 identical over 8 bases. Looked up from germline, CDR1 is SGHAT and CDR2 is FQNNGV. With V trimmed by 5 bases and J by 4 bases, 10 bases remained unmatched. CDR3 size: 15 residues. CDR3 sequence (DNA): TGTGCCAGCAGCCCAACCCGGACAGGGAGGTACGAGCAGTACTTC. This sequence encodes CASSPTRTGRYEQYF.

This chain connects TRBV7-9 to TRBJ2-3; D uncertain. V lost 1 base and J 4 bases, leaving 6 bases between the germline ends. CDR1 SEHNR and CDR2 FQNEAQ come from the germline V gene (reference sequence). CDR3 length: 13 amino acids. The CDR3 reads CASSLEPADTQYF. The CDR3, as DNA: TGTGCCAGCAGCTTAGAGCCAGCAGATACGCAGTATTTT.

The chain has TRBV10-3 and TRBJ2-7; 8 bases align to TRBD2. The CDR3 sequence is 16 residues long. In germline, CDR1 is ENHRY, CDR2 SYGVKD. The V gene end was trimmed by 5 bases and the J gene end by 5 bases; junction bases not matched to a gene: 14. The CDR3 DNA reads TGTGCCATCAGTTCAACCGGCGGGACTAGTTTACACGAGCAGTACTTC. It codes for CAISSTGGTSLHEQYF.

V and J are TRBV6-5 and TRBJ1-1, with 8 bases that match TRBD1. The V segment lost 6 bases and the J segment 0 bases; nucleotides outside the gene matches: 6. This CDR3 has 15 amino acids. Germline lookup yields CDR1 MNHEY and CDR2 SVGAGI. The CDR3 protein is CASRRQGALNTEAFF. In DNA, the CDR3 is TGTGCCAGCAGGCGCCAGGGGGCACTGAACACTGAAGCTTTCTTT.